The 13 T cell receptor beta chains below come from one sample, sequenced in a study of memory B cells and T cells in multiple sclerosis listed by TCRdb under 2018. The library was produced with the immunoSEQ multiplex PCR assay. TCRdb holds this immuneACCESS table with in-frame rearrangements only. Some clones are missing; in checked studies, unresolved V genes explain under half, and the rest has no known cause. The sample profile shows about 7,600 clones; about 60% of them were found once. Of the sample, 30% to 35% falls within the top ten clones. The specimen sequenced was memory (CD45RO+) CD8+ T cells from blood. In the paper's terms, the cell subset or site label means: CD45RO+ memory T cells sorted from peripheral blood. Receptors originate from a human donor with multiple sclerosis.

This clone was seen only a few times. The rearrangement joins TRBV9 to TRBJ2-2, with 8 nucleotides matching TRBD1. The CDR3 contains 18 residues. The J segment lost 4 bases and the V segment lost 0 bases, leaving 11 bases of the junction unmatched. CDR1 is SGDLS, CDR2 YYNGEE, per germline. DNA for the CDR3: TGTGCCAGCAGCGTAGTAGTAGCAGGGGGCGAGGGCACCGGGGAGCTGTTTTTT. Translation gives CASSVVVAGGEGTGELFF.

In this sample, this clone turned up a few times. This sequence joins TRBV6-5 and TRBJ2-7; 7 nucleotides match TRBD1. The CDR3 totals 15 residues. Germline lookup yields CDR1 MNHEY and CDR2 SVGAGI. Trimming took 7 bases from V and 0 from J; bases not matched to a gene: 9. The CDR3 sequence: CASNPGTAYSYEQYF. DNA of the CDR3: TGTGCCAGCAACCCCGGGACAGCTTACTCCTACGAGCAGTACTTC.

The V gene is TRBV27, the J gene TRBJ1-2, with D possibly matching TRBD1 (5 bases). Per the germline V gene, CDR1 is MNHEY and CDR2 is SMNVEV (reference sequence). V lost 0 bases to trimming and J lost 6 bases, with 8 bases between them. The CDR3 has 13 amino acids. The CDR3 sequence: CASSLSPGHGYTF. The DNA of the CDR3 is TGTGCCAGCAGTTTATCTCCAGGGCATGGCTACACCTTC.

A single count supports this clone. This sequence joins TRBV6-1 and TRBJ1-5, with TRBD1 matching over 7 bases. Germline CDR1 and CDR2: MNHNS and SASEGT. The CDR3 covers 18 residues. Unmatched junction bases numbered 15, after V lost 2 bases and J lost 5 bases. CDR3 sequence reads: CASSEHWRRDSLYQPQHF. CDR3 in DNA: TGTGCCAGCAGTGAACATTGGCGAAGGGACAGTCTGTATCAGCCCCAGCATTTT.

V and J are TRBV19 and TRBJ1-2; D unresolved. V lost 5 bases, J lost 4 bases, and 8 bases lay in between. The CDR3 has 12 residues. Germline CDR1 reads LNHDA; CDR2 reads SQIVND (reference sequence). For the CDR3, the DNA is TGTGCCAGTAGTTCAGGCCTCTATGGCTACACCTTC. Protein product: CASSSGLYGYTF.

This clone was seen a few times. This CDR3 is CASSQEGGSSYEQYF. CDR3 DNA: TGTGCCAGCAGCCAAGAGGGCGGGAGCTCCTACGAGCAGTACTTC. V gene TRBV5-4 combines with J gene TRBJ2-7; 7 nucleotides agree with TRBD2. The germline CDR1 and CDR2 sequences are SGHNT and YYREEE (reference sequence). CDR3 length: 15 residues. V lost 4 bases and J lost 0; bases outside the gene matches: 7.

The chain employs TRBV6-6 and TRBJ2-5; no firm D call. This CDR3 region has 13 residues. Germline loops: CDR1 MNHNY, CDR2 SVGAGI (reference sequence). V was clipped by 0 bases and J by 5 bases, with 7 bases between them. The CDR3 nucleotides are TGTGCCAGCAGTTACTCTCTAGTGGAGACCCAGTACTTC. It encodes CASSYSLVETQYF.

Here the CDR3 DNA reads TGTGCCAGCAGCTCATCGACTAGCGGGAGTTCAGATACGCAGTATTTT. Amino acids: CASSSSTSGSSDTQYF. The rearrangement uses TRBV7-9 and TRBJ2-3; 12 nucleotides agree with TRBD2. The V and J ends lost 4 bases and 4 bases, in that order; junction bases with no gene match: 6. From germline, CDR1 is SEHNR and CDR2 FQNEAQ (reference sequence). The CDR3 consists of 16 residues.

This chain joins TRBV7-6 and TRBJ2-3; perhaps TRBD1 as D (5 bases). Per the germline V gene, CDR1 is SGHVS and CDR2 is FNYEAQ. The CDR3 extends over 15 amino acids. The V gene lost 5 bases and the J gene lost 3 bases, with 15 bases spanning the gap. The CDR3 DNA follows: TGTGCCAGCAGCCTAGGAGAAGGGGAAACAGATACGCAGTATTTT. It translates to CASSLGEGETDTQYF.

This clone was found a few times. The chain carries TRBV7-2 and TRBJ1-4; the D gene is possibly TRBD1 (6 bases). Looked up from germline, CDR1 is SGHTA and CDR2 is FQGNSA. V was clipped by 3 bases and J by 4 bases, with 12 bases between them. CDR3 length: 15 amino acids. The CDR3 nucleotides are TGTGCCAGCAGCTTGTGGGGGCACGGTAATGAAAAACTGTTTTTT. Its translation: CASSLWGHGNEKLFF.

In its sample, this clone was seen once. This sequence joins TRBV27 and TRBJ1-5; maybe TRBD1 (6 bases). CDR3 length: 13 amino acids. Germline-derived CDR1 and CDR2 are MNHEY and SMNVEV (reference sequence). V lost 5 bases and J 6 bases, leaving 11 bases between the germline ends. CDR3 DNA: TGTGCCAGCAGTCCATCAGGGGTTCAGCCCCAGCATTTT. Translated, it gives CASSPSGVQPQHF.

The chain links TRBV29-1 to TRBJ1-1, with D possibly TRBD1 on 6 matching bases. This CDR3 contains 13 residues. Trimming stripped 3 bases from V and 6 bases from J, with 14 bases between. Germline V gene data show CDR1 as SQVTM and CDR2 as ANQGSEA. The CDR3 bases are TGCAGCGTTGAGAGGGGAACAGGGTCTGAAGCTTTCTTT. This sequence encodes CSVERGTGSEAFF. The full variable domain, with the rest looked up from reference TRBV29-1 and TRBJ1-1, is SAVISQKPSRDICQRGTSLTIQCQVDSQVTMMFWYRQQPGQSLTLIATANQGSEATYESGFVIDKFPISRPNLTFSTLTVSNMSPEDSSIYLCSVERGTGSEAFFGQGTRLTVV.

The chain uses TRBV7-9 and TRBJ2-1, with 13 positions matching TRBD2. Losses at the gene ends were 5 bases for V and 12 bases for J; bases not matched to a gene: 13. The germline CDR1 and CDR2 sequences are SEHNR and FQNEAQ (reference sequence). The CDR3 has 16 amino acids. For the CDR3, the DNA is TGTGCCAGCAGCCCTAGCTCACTAGCGGGAGGGCCTGGGCAGTTCTTC. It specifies CASSPSSLAGGPGQFF.